This TCR beta chain was captured by sequencing in a study of blood T cells in healthy people across ages. Overall study findings and caveats: Per million T cells, the diversity of TCR beta decreased roughly linearly as age advanced.

As concerns this clonotype: Antigen unknown.

Germline V gene sequence: CDR1 KGHSH, CDR2 LQKENI. The CDR3 is 15 amino acids. V lost 6 bases and J lost 2, with 16 bases in between. Sample-barcoded 5' priming and a J-beta primer mix drove a second PCR of roughly 6 to 12 cycles. Each CDR3 protein gets one entry after TCRdb re-called the 5' RACE reads with MiXCR. The sample has 600,000 or so distinct CDR3 sequences, about 30% seen once. PBMCs, at least 6 million per sample, were isolated. No fewer than 5.5 micrograms of total RNA were isolated from every sample. The clonotype was recovered from a woman older than 75 in good health. This chain connects TRBV18 to TRBJ1-1; tentative D call: TRBD1 (6 bases). The sequenced material came from blood. Here the CDR3 DNA reads TGTGCCAGCTCCCCAACAGGGAGGGATAACACTGAAGCTTTCTTT. It yields the protein CASSPTGRDNTEAFF.